This T cell receptor (beta chain) was captured by sequencing in a study of T cell responses to AZD1222 COVID-19 vaccine. On the study more broadly: Analyses pooled second doses at about 4 or about 12 weeks. Whole-study results and caveats: Elevations in Spike-specific TCR breadth and depth followed administration of two AZD1222 doses. Targets within unmutated variant regions were reportedly found for nearly half of spike-specific TCRs.

TCRdb's copy holds only in-frame clones and misses some; the assay was immunoSEQ multiplex PCR. The sample shows about 130,000 clones, around 90% of them seen only once. Only one count was recorded for this clone. Its matching antigen is unknown. This CDR3 is built from 13 residues. V shed 2 bases and J shed 8 bases, with 13 bases lying between them. Germline V gene sequence: CDR1 GTSNPN, CDR2 SVGIG (reference sequence). This clonotype was obtained from an adult in good health. The specimen was peripheral blood, collected on day 0 of AZD1222 vaccination. This chain links TRBV30 with TRBJ1-5; D gene unclear. CDR3 sequence: CAWSSTVGEPQHF. DNA of the CDR3: TGTGCCTGGAGTAGTACCGTCGGAGAGCCCCAGCATTTT.